This TCR beta chain came from a study of blood T cell repertoires in COVID-19. About the study: T cells, B-cell-depleted T cells, or PBMCs supplied cDNA or gDNA.

V shed 4 bases, J shed 4 bases, and the junction held 3 bases outside the gene matches. The germline CDR1 and CDR2 sequences are SNHLY and FYNNEI. The CDR3 is 14 amino acids. This table comes from immunoSEQ multiplex PCR, and its TCRdb copy is limited to in-frame clones, with some not included. The table includes 98,000 or so clones, 85% to 90% detected once. The clonotype originates from a man aged 50-60 years with acute or convalescent COVID-19. V gene TRBV2 combines with J gene TRBJ2-7, with 11 bases that match TRBD2. Input material: peripheral blood. CDR3 loop: CASSAASGRYEQYF. CDR3 coding DNA: TGTGCCAGCAGTGCGGCTAGCGGGAGGTACGAGCAGTACTTC. The full variable domain, its missing parts supplied by reference TRBV2 and TRBJ2-7, is EPEVTQTPSHQVTQMGQEVILRCVPISNHLYFYWYRQILGQKVEFLVSFYNNEISEKSEIFDDQFSVERPDGSNFTLKIRSTKLEDSAMYFCASSAASGRYEQYFGPGTRLTVT.